The 27 T cell receptor beta chains presented below share a single source sample, sequenced in a study of T cell clones after liver transplantation. Only in-frame clones appear in the TCRdb table, and some are missing; sequencing was by immunoSEQ multiplex PCR. Here the sample spans some 110,000 clones, around 83% being singletons. This specimen consisted of CD4+ T cells from blood, obtained before liver transplant. These receptor sequences come from a human donor who received a liver transplant.

The chain couples TRBV6-5 to TRBJ1-4; TRBD1 matches 8 bases. Germline lookup yields CDR1 MNHEY and CDR2 SVGAGI. After removal of 0 bases from V and 13 bases from J, the junction contained 10 bases not matched to a gene. The length of the CDR3 is 15 residues. The CDR3, as DNA: TGTGCCAGCAGTTACTCGCGGCAGTTCACAGGGGGACTGTTTTTT. It codes for CASSYSRQFTGGLFF.

V gene TRBV9 combines with J gene TRBJ2-5; 10 bases map to TRBD1. Per germline, CDR1 SGDLS and CDR2 YYNGEE. The CDR3 contains 14 residues. Germline trimming cut 3 bases from V and 7 bases from J; bases unmatched to any gene: 6. The CDR3 DNA reads as TGTGCCAGCAGCGCCCCGGGACAGGGGACGACCCAGTACTTC. This sequence encodes CASSAPGQGTTQYF.

The chain combines TRBV7-8 with TRBJ2-5; possibly TRBD2 for D (6 bases). The germline CDR1 and CDR2 sequences are SGHVS and FQNEAQ. V lost 2 bases and J lost 2, with 18 bases in between. The CDR3 is 17 amino acids. The CDR3 nucleotides are TGTGCCAGCAGCTTACGTACCGGGGCGGGATGGCAAGAGACCCAGTACTTC. Translated: CASSLRTGAGWQETQYF.

This rearrangement joins TRBV19 to TRBJ2-3; unclear D gene. The CDR3 has 13 residues. Trimming shortened V by 1 base and J by 4 bases, and 6 bases separated the two germline ends. Germline CDR1 reads LNHDA; CDR2 reads SQIVND (reference sequence). The CDR3 loop reads CASSIGVPDTQYF. The CDR3 DNA follows: TGTGCCAGTAGTATAGGGGTTCCAGATACGCAGTATTTT. The variable domain in full, with the rest retrieved from reference TRBV19 and TRBJ2-3, is DGGITQSPKYLFRKEGQNVTLSCEQNLNHDAMYWYRQDPGQGLRLIYYSQIVNDFQKGDIAEGYSVSREKKESFPLTVTSAQKNPTAFYLCASSIGVPDTQYFGPGTRLTVL.

The chain carries TRBV5-4 and TRBJ2-2, with TRBD2 matching 10 bases. This CDR3 region has 16 residues. Looked up from germline, CDR1 is SGHNT and CDR2 is YYREEE (reference sequence). Trimming at V came to 5 bases and at J to 2 bases, leaving 6 bases not matched to a gene. In nucleotides, the CDR3 is TGTGCCAGCAGTCTTACTAGCGGGGTTAACACCGGGGAGCTGTTTTTT. Residues: CASSLTSGVNTGELFF.

The chain carries TRBV6-5 and TRBJ2-2; 10 bases line up with TRBD2. The CDR3 has 16 amino acids. The germline gives CDR1 MNHEY, CDR2 SVGAGI. Unmatched junction bases numbered 6, after V lost 2 bases and J lost 6 bases. CDR3 sequence: CASSYLPSGSSGELFF. DNA for the CDR3: TGTGCCAGCAGTTACCTGCCTAGCGGGAGTTCCGGGGAGCTGTTTTTT.

The chain links TRBV5-1 to TRBJ2-3, with D unclear. Germline lookup yields CDR1 SGHRS and CDR2 YFSETQ. The V gene lost 0 bases and the J gene lost 4 bases, with 6 bases spanning the gap. The CDR3 is 13 amino acids. CDR3: CASSLAGPDTQYF. DNA of the CDR3: TGCGCCAGCAGCTTGGCCGGACCAGATACGCAGTATTTT.

Details on this clone: Different DNA sequences within this sample yield the same CDR3. The rearrangement joins TRBV11-2 to TRBJ1-1; the D gene is possibly TRBD1 (6 bases). The germline V and J ends were trimmed by 5 bases and 1 base, with 8 bases remaining between them. CDR3 length: 13 residues. CDR1 is SGHAT, CDR2 FQNNGV, per germline. CDR3 coding DNA: TGTGCCAGCAGCCGGACAGCGAACACTGAAGCTTTCTTT. Encoded protein: CASSRTANTEAFF.

This rearrangement joins TRBV18 to TRBJ2-2; D is possibly TRBD2 (6 bases). Trimming removed 0 bases from V and 0 bases from J, with 11 bases in between. Germline V gives CDR1 KGHSH, CDR2 LQKENI. The CDR3 is 17 residues long. CDR3 loop: CASSPPVLASNTGELFF. CDR3 sequence (DNA): TGTGCCAGCTCACCACCGGTCCTAGCGTCGAACACCGGGGAGCTGTTTTTT.

The gene calls are TRBV28 and TRBJ2-3; no clear D. The CDR3 loop spans 13 amino acids. V was shortened by 1 base and J by 0 bases, with 2 bases between the two germline ends. CDR1 MDHEN and CDR2 SYDVKM come from the germline V gene. This CDR3 reads CASSLSSTDTQYF. CDR3 coding DNA: TGTGCCAGCAGTTTATCGAGCACAGATACGCAGTATTTT.

The chain has TRBV11-2 and TRBJ1-1; the D gene is possibly TRBD1 (5 bases). Germline CDR1 is SGHAT and CDR2 is FQNNGV. The CDR3 contains 12 residues. V lost 5 bases and J lost 4, with 8 bases in between. The CDR3 is CASSRTSTEAFF. CDR3 coding DNA: TGTGCCAGCAGCCGGACATCCACTGAAGCTTTCTTT.

This chain connects TRBV5-1 to TRBJ2-2; D not certain. V was trimmed by 2 bases and J by 4 bases, leaving 6 bases between them. Germline CDR1 SGHRS, CDR2 YFSETQ. The CDR3 is 13 amino acids. CDR3 residues: CASSFQSTGELFF. Here the CDR3 DNA reads TGCGCCAGCAGCTTTCAGTCCACCGGGGAGCTGTTTTTT.

J is TRBJ2-2 and V is TRBV2; D is undetermined. The V and J ends lost 5 bases and 6 bases respectively, with 10 bases between them. From germline, CDR1 is SNHLY and CDR2 FYNNEI. The CDR3 is 13 amino acids. DNA of the CDR3: TGTGCCAGCAGTTGGAAACTCCCCGGGGAGCTGTTTTTT. It yields the protein CASSWKLPGELFF.

In nucleotides, the CDR3 is TGTGCCAGCAACCCCGGGACAGGGGAAGGCTACACCTTC. Its translation is CASNPGTGEGYTF. The rearrangement joins TRBV6-1 to TRBJ1-2; 10 positions match TRBD1. Trimming cost V 7 bases and J 8 bases; bases outside gene matches: 7. CDR1 is MNHNS and CDR2 is SASEGT in the germline V gene. CDR3 size: 13 residues.

The chain couples TRBV6-1 to TRBJ2-7; 9 nucleotides agree with TRBD1. The CDR3 loop spans 14 amino acids. V gave up 5 bases and J gave up 5 bases; unmatched junction bases: 7. Germline values: CDR1 MNHNS, CDR2 SASEGT. This CDR3 reads CASSKTGGSNEQYF. The CDR3 bases are TGTGCCAGCAGTAAGACAGGGGGTAGCAACGAGCAGTACTTC.

The chain couples TRBV18 to TRBJ1-5; TRBD1 might be the D (6 bases). Looked up from germline, CDR1 is KGHSH and CDR2 is LQKENI. This CDR3 has 17 residues. V dropped 1 base and J dropped 6 bases, with 19 bases sitting between them. The CDR3 here is CASSPRQGGGSAQPQHF. CDR3 nucleotide sequence: TGTGCCAGCTCACCACGTCAGGGAGGGGGGTCGGCTCAGCCCCAGCATTTT. The full variable domain, rest sourced from reference TRBV18 and TRBJ1-5, is NAGVMQNPRHLVRRRGQEARLRCSPMKGHSHVYWYRQLPEEGLKFMVYLQKENIIDESGMPKERFSAEFPKEGPSILRIQQVVRGDSAAYFCASSPRQGGGSAQPQHFGDGTRLSIL.

The chain joins TRBV13 to TRBJ1-1; D gene ambiguous. Germline V gene data show CDR1 as PRHDT and CDR2 as FYEKMQ (reference sequence). This CDR3 has 13 residues. V was trimmed by 5 bases and J by 4 bases, leaving 11 bases between them. The chain's CDR3 is CASSLERGTEAFF. The DNA of the CDR3 is TGTGCCAGCAGCCTTGAACGGGGCACTGAAGCTTTCTTT.

V is TRBV27 and J is TRBJ2-2; 7 bases are shared with TRBD1. This CDR3 spans 16 amino acids. The ends lost 6 bases at V and 1 base at J; junction bases unmatched: 8. Per germline, CDR1 MNHEY and CDR2 SMNVEV (reference sequence). The CDR3 reads CASSPLGQRNTGELFF. The CDR3 bases are TGTGCCAGCAGCCCACTGGGACAGCGGAACACCGGGGAGCTGTTTTTT.

CDR3 sequence (DNA): TGTGCCAGCAGCTTGGGGCAGGGCTTGAACACTGAAGCTTTCTTT. It specifies CASSLGQGLNTEAFF. The chain links TRBV5-6 to TRBJ1-1; TRBD1 might be the D (5 bases). V dropped 0 bases and J dropped 0 bases, with 9 bases sitting between them. The CDR3 extends over 15 amino acids. CDR1 and CDR2 from the germline V gene are SGHDT and YYEEEE.

The chain has TRBV5-5 and TRBJ1-1; D is unresolved. CDR1 is SGHKS and CDR2 is YYEKEE in the germline V gene (reference sequence). The CDR3 has 15 residues. Trimming shortened V by 0 bases and J by 0 bases, and 9 bases separated the two germline ends. The CDR3, as DNA: TGTGCCAGCAGCTTGGAGCCAACCATGAACACTGAAGCTTTCTTT. This encodes CASSLEPTMNTEAFF.

The DNA of the CDR3 is TGTGCCAGCAGCCAGATGGAGGCCACAGATACGCAGTATTTT. Amino acid sequence: CASSQMEATDTQYF. The chain couples TRBV5-6 to TRBJ2-3; a weak D match, TRBD2 (5 bases). Between the trimmed V and J ends, which lost 4 bases and 2 bases, there was a span of 11 bases. The CDR3 has 14 amino acids. Germline CDR1 is SGHDT and CDR2 is YYEEEE. The whole variable domain, filled in from reference TRBV5-6 and TRBJ2-3, reads DAGVTQSPTHLIKTRGQQVTLRCSPKSGHDTVSWYQQALGQGPQFIFQYYEEEERQRGNFPDRFSGHQFPNYSSELNVNALLLGDSALYLCASSQMEATDTQYFGPGTRLTVL.

This clone was found once. This chain links TRBV4-1 with TRBJ2-1; 8 bases align to TRBD2. Per the germline V gene, CDR1 is MGHRA and CDR2 is YSYEKL. The CDR3 has 15 amino acids. Unmatched junction bases numbered 7, after V lost 6 bases and J lost 3 bases. The CDR3 nucleotides are TGCGCCAGCAGGCATTTAGCGGGGTTCTACAATGAGCAGTTCTTC. Protein: CASRHLAGFYNEQFF.

The chain carries TRBV18 and TRBJ1-3, with 10 nucleotides matching TRBD1. The CDR3 sequence is 16 residues long. V lost 3 bases and J lost 4; bases outside the gene matches: 6. Germline assignment: CDR1 KGHSH and CDR2 LQKENI. DNA for the CDR3: TGTGCCAGCTCACCGACGGGACAGGGGACGGGAAACACCATATATTTT. As protein: CASSPTGQGTGNTIYF.

V usage is TRBV9 and J usage is TRBJ1-1; no definite D call. V lost 0 bases and J lost 0, with 3 bases in between. Germline V gene lookup returns CDR1 SGDLS and CDR2 YYNGEE. This CDR3 contains 13 residues. CDR3 amino acids: CASSVGMNTEAFF. In nucleotides, the CDR3 is TGTGCCAGCAGCGTAGGTATGAACACTGAAGCTTTCTTT.

This clone showed up just once. Other DNA sequences within the sample encode an identical CDR3. The rearrangement links TRBV19 to TRBJ1-2; D is uncertain. Germline V CDR1 and CDR2: LNHDA, SQIVND (reference sequence). The CDR3 contains 12 residues. The germline V and J ends were trimmed by 5 bases and 1 base, with 5 bases remaining between them. CDR3 sequence: CASSRGNYGYTF. The CDR3 DNA reads as TGTGCCAGTAGTCGGGGTAACTATGGCTACACCTTC. Combining the CDR3 with reference TRBV19 and TRBJ1-2 gives the whole variable domain DGGITQSPKYLFRKEGQNVTLSCEQNLNHDAMYWYRQDPGQGLRLIYYSQIVNDFQKGDIAEGYSVSREKKESFPLTVTSAQKNPTAFYLCASSRGNYGYTFGSGTRLTVV.

V usage is TRBV7-9 and J usage is TRBJ2-1; 11 bases map to TRBD2. The germline V gene encodes CDR1 SEHNR and CDR2 FQNEAQ (reference sequence). Trimming removed 6 bases from V and 4 bases from J; junction bases left unmatched: 8. The CDR3 length is 16 residues. The CDR3 here is CASRPTGLAGYNEQFF. The CDR3 bases are TGTGCCAGCAGACCCACCGGACTAGCGGGTTACAATGAGCAGTTCTTC.

J is TRBJ1-3 and V is TRBV11-2, with a tentative D call TRBD1 (6 bases). Germline CDR1 SGHAT, CDR2 FQNNGV. There are 17 residues in the CDR3. Trimming pared 5 bases from V and 0 bases from J, leaving 17 bases between. Written as DNA, the CDR3 is TGTGCCAGCAGCCCCCGGGACATAGTTTTCTCTGGAAACACCATATATTTT. This encodes CASSPRDIVFSGNTIYF.